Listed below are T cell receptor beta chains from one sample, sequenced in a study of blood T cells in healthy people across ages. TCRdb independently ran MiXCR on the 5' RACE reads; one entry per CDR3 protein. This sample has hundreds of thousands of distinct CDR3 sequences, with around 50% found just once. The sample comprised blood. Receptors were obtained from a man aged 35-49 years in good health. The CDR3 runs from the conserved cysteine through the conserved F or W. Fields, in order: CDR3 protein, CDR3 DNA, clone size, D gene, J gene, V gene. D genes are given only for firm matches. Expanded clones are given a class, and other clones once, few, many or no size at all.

CASSCRSNQPQHF,TGTGCCAGCAGTTGTCGAAGCAATCAGCCCCAGCATTTT,NA,NA,TRBJ1-5,TRBV12-3/TRBV12-4
CASSVQDFDTQYF,TGTGCCAGCAGCGTACAGGACTTCGATACGCAGTATTTT,NA,NA,TRBJ2-3,TRBV9
CASRGQEGTQYF,TGTGCCAGTAGGGGACAGGAGGGGACCCAGTACTTC,few,TRBD1,TRBJ2-5,TRBV6-1
CASSFGGNSNEQYF,TGTGCCAGCAGTTTTGGCGGAAACTCCAATGAGCAGTACTTC,NA,NA,TRBJ2-7,TRBV12-3/TRBV12-4
CASSEGNTGELFF,TGTGCCAGCAGTGAAGGAAACACCGGGGAGCTGTTTTTT,NA,NA,TRBJ2-2,TRBV2
CASSYGLASGDEQYF,TGTGCCAGCAGTTACGGACTAGCGTCGGGCGATGAGCAGTACTTC,NA,TRBD2,TRBJ2-7,TRBV6-6
CASSDGGIGQETQYF,TGTGCCAGCAGTGACGGGGGGATCGGCCAAGAGACCCAGTACTTC,NA,TRBD2,TRBJ2-5,TRBV2
CASSHGRGSDEQFF,TGTGCCAGCAGCCACGGGAGAGGTAGCGATGAGCAGTTCTTC,NA,NA,TRBJ2-1,TRBV4-2
CSARVWDLGEGAQHF,TGCAGTGCGCGGGTTTGGGACCTGGGGGAGGGGGCCCAGCATTTT,NA,NA,TRBJ1-5,TRBV20-1
CASNAVPYNEQFF,TGTGCCAGCAATGCGGTCCCCTACAATGAGCAGTTCTTC,NA,NA,TRBJ2-1,TRBV6-2/TRBV6-3
CASSSDGFYEQYF,TGTGCCAGCAGCTCGGACGGATTTTACGAGCAGTACTTC,few,NA,TRBJ2-7,TRBV7-2
CATSLQGIWEETQYF,TGTGCCACCAGTTTACAGGGTATCTGGGAAGAGACCCAGTACTTC,few,NA,TRBJ2-5,TRBV15
CASSLATGQGPSSGANVLTF,TGTGCCAGCAGTTTAGCAACCGGGCAGGGCCCCTCCTCTGGGGCCAACGTCCTGACTTTC,NA,NA,TRBJ2-6,TRBV12-3/TRBV12-4
CASSELAGEVGEQYF,TGTGCCAGCAGTGAACTAGCGGGGGAGGTCGGGGAGCAGTACTTC,NA,TRBD2,TRBJ2-5,TRBV2
CSARDFSGSSTYEQYF,TGCAGTGCTAGAGATTTCAGCGGGAGCTCGACCTACGAGCAGTACTTC,NA,TRBD2,TRBJ2-7,TRBV20-1
CASSVTSGRYEQYF,TGTGCCAGCAGTGTAACTAGCGGGAGGTACGAGCAGTACTTC,few,TRBD2,TRBJ2-7,TRBV28
CASSLPLTGSPLHF,TGTGCCAGCAGTTTACCCCTTACCGGTTCACCCCTCCACTTT,NA,NA,TRBJ1-6,TRBV27